These T cell receptor beta chains were read from a single sample in a study of blood T cells in healthy people across ages. MiXCR, applied by TCRdb to the 5' RACE reads, yields one record per CDR3 protein. This table holds 800,000 to 950,000 distinct CDR3 sequences, about 28% found once. Another study also made use of these data, one on T cells of mothers and their children.

The sequenced material came from blood. The receptors derive from a woman between 35 and 50 years old in good health. The CDR3 runs from the conserved cysteine through the conserved F or W. D genes are given only for firm matches. Not all rows give a size; the values are once, few, many and, for expanded clones, a class.

v_gene	d_gene	len	j_gene	abundance	CDR3aa	CDR3nt
TRBV7-2	NA	15	TRBJ2-3	NA	CASSLEGTSTDTQYF	TGTGCCAGCAGCTTGGAGGGGACTAGCACAGATACGCAGTATTTT
TRBV6-6	NA	14	TRBJ1-1	few	CASSGRGAVTEAFF	TGTGCCAGCAGCGGTCGGGGGGCTGTTACTGAAGCTTTCTTT
TRBV11-2	NA	17	TRBJ1-2	NA	CASSHLKGHRVEDGYTF	TGTGCCAGCAGCCACCTCAAGGGTCACAGGGTGGAAGATGGCTACACCTTC
TRBV6-5	TRBD1	16	TRBJ1-4	NA	CASSYSVRTGREKLFF	TGTGCCAGCAGTTACTCGGTTCGGACAGGTCGTGAAAAACTGTTTTTT
TRBV18	NA	12	TRBJ2-1	NA	CASSPQGETSPF	TGTGCCAGCTCACCACAGGGGGAGACGTCTCCGTTC
TRBV7-2	TRBD1	17	TRBJ2-2	NA	CASSFRGTGGNTGELFF	TGTGCCAGCAGCTTTCGGGGGACAGGGGGGAACACCGGGGAGCTGTTTTTT
TRBV7-8	NA	14	TRBJ1-2	few	CASSATYVWGGYTF	TGTGCCAGCAGCGCCACTTATGTCTGGGGTGGCTACACCTTC
TRBV11-2	NA	15	TRBJ1-4	NA	CASSAASGDSGKLFF	TGTGCCAGCAGCGCAGCCTCAGGGGACTCGGGAAAACTGTTTTTT
TRBV5-1	NA	15	TRBJ1-5	NA	CASSAGDYSNQPQHF	TGCGCCAGCAGTGCAGGGGACTATAGCAATCAGCCCCAGCATTTT
TRBV12-3/TRBV12-4	TRBD2	15	TRBJ2-1	many	CASSLGLASLIEQFF	TGTGCCAGCAGTTTAGGACTAGCATCCCTAATTGAGCAGTTCTTC
TRBV5-1	NA	13	TRBJ1-1	NA	CASSPGTASGAFF	TGCGCCAGCAGCCCCGGGACCGCCTCTGGCGCTTTCTTT
TRBV7-2	NA	14	TRBJ2-5	few	CASRNIGVRGTQYF	TGTGCCAGCAGAAATATTGGGGTTCGTGGGACCCAGTACTTC
TRBV7-8	NA	13	TRBJ2-5	NA	CASRQTQGQTQYF	TGTGCCAGCAGACAGACGCAGGGGCAGACCCAGTACTTC
TRBV30	TRBD1	15	TRBJ2-4	NA	CASRIRDRGQEIQYF	TGTGCCTCCCGGATACGGGACAGGGGCCAAGAGATCCAGTACTTC
TRBV27	TRBD1	16	TRBJ2-7	many	CASSWVNRDRDYEQYF	TGTGCCAGCAGTTGGGTTAACCGGGACAGAGACTACGAGCAGTACTTC
TRBV5-1	NA	19	TRBJ2-7	many	CASSFTWTIGRSTRHEQYF	TGCGCCAGCAGCTTTACCTGGACGATAGGACGGTCGACTCGCCACGAGCAGTACTTC
TRBV5-1	TRBD2	15	TRBJ2-7	many	CASSPAGALPHEQYF	TGCGCCAGCAGCCCAGCGGGGGCTCTTCCCCACGAGCAGTACTTC
TRBV20-1	NA	14	TRBJ2-2	NA	CSARGSTDTGELFF	TGCAGTGCTAGAGGCTCTACCGACACCGGGGAGCTGTTTTTT
TRBV25-1	TRBD1	16	TRBJ2-1	NA	CASRNDRASSYNEQFF	TGTGCCAGCAGGAACGACAGGGCAAGCTCCTACAATGAGCAGTTCTTC
TRBV5-1	NA	14	TRBJ2-1	many	CASSLDPGANPPFF	TGCGCCAGCAGCTTGGATCCGGGGGCCAACCCACCGTTCTTC
TRBV6-2/TRBV6-3	TRBD2	15	TRBJ2-5	NA	CASSYTGTSGETQYF	TGTGCCAGCAGTTACACCGGGACTAGCGGAGAGACCCAGTACTTC
TRBV24-1	NA	15	TRBJ2-5	NA	CATSDGGTTQETQDF	TGTGCCACCAGTGACGGAGGGACCACCCAAGAGACCCAGGACTTC
TRBV12-3/TRBV12-4	TRBD1	15	TRBJ2-1	many	CASSPGTGNYNEQFF	TGTGCCAGCAGCCCAGGGACAGGTAATTACAATGAGCAGTTCTTC
TRBV20-1	TRBD1	14	TRBJ1-1	NA	CSAPKQGAATEAFF	TGCAGTGCTCCCAAACAGGGGGCTGCCACTGAAGCTTTCTTT
TRBV24-1	TRBD2	16	TRBJ2-3	few	CATSDLTSGGADTQYF	TGTGCCACCAGTGACCTCACTAGCGGGGGTGCAGATACGCAGTATTTT
TRBV6-2/TRBV6-3	TRBD2	15	TRBJ2-3	NA	CASSRTSGGPDTQYF	TGTGCCAGCAGCCGCACTAGCGGGGGTCCAGATACGCAGTATTTT
TRBV7-2	NA	13	TRBJ2-5	many	CASRRGFQEAQYF	TGTGCCAGCCGACGGGGTTTTCAAGAGGCCCAGTACTTC
TRBV3-1	NA	15	TRBJ2-1	few	CASSQPGTAYNEQFF	TGTGCCAGCAGTCAGCCCGGGACCGCATACAATGAGCAGTTCTTC
TRBV28	NA	15	TRBJ2-1	many	CASTLGLSSYNEQFF	TGTGCCAGCACCCTCGGACTCAGCTCCTACAATGAGCAGTTCTTC
TRBV9	TRBD2	19	TRBJ2-1	few	CASSRRLAGVGGSYNEQFF	TGTGCCAGCAGTAGGCGTCTAGCGGGGGTGGGGGGCTCCTACAATGAGCAGTTCTTC
TRBV12-3/TRBV12-4	NA	16	TRBJ2-7	few	CASSSEGVNSYNEQYF	TGTGCCAGCAGTTCAGAGGGGGTTAACTCCTACAATGAGCAGTACTTC
TRBV2	TRBD1	13	TRBJ1-2	NA	CASREQGDAGYTF	TGTGCCAGCAGGGAGCAGGGGGATGCTGGCTACACCTTC
TRBV5-1	NA	14	TRBJ2-5	many	CASSPAGGQETQYF	TGCGCCAGCAGCCCCGCCGGGGGTCAAGAGACCCAGTACTTC
TRBV7-2	NA	17	TRBJ2-3	many	CASSLGAPRTSTDTQYF	TGTGCCAGCAGCTTAGGGGCCCCCCGGACAAGCACAGATACGCAGTATTTT
TRBV7-9	TRBD2	13	TRBJ2-1	NA	CASSSAAGDEQFF	TGTGCCAGCAGCTCCGCCGCGGGGGATGAGCAGTTCTTC
TRBV9	NA	16	TRBJ1-5	NA	CTSSVRAGAGNQPQHF	TGTACCAGCAGCGTAAGGGCAGGGGCGGGCAATCAGCCCCAGCATTTT
TRBV12-3/TRBV12-4	NA	12	TRBJ2-7	many	CASSPQAYEQYF	TGTGCCAGCAGTCCCCAAGCCTACGAGCAGTACTTC
TRBV6-6	NA	13	TRBJ2-6	many	CASLLAGANVLTF	TGTGCCAGCCTCCTAGCTGGGGCCAACGTCCTGACTTTC
TRBV6-2/TRBV6-3	NA	12	TRBJ1-2	NA	CASYDNGYGYTF	TGTGCCAGCTATGACAATGGCTATGGCTACACCTTC
TRBV5-6	NA	14	TRBJ2-1	few	CASSSGGPDNEQFF	TGTGCCAGCAGCTCGGGGGGCCCCGACAATGAGCAGTTCTTC
TRBV9	TRBD1	16	TRBJ2-5	once	CASSSPVRDSQETQYF	TGTGCCAGCAGCTCCCCCGTGAGGGACAGTCAAGAGACCCAGTACTTC
TRBV4-2	NA	17	TRBJ2-1	NA	CASSQTSRPMGDNEQFF	TGTGCCAGCAGCCAAACCTCGAGGCCCATGGGGGACAATGAGCAGTTCTTC
TRBV9	TRBD2	16	TRBJ2-1	NA	CASSVGNSGGWNEQFF	TGTGCCAGCAGCGTAGGAAATAGCGGGGGGTGGAATGAGCAGTTCTTC
TRBV6-2/TRBV6-3	TRBD2	15	TRBJ2-1	NA	CASKSGGPPANEQFF	TGTGCCAGCAAAAGCGGGGGGCCACCTGCGAATGAGCAGTTCTTC
TRBV4-3	TRBD1	15	TRBJ1-4	few	CASSQLGQGDEKLFF	TGCGCCAGCAGCCAATTGGGACAGGGGGATGAAAAACTGTTTTTT
TRBV7-2	NA	14	TRBJ2-7	few	CASSSGGDLYEQYF	TGTGCCAGCAGCTCAGGAGGGGACCTTTACGAGCAGTACTTC
TRBV27	TRBD1	13	TRBJ2-1	many	CASSWDRTNEQFF	TGTGCCAGCAGTTGGGACAGAACGAATGAGCAGTTCTTC
TRBV6-5	NA	15	TRBJ1-1	few	CASSYSGIMNTEAFF	TGTGCCAGCAGTTACTCGGGGATTATGAACACTGAAGCTTTCTTT
TRBV20-1	NA	13	TRBJ1-1	NA	CSARGGSDTEAFF	TGCAGTGCTAGAGGAGGGTCGGACACTGAAGCTTTCTTT
TRBV29-1	TRBD1	13	TRBJ1-5	few	CSVLDREDQPQHF	TGCAGCGTTCTGGACAGGGAAGATCAGCCCCAGCATTTT
TRBV27	NA	13	TRBJ1-2	NA	CASSWLGGGGYTF	TGTGCCAGCAGCTGGCTGGGGGGTGGCGGCTACACCTTC
TRBV5-1	NA	12	TRBJ2-1	many	CASTLEGAEQFF	TGCGCCAGCACCCTGGAGGGGGCGGAGCAGTTCTTC
TRBV25-1	TRBD1	14	TRBJ1-2	many	CASRGTGRMYGYTF	TGTGCCAGCAGGGGGACAGGGAGGATGTATGGCTACACCTTC
TRBV7-9	NA	16	TRBJ2-3	NA	CASSLVVHSSTDTQYF	TGTGCCAGCAGCTTAGTGGTCCACAGTAGCACAGATACGCAGTATTTT
TRBV27	TRBD1	15	TRBJ2-1	few	CASSSRTGSYNEQFF	TGTGCCAGCAGTTCCCGGACAGGCTCCTACAATGAGCAGTTCTTC
TRBV29-1	NA	15	TRBJ1-1	NA	CSVEVGGSWDTEAFF	TGCAGCGTTGAAGTAGGGGGGAGCTGGGACACTGAAGCTTTCTTT
TRBV10-3	NA	14	TRBJ2-5	many	CAISDGGPQETQYF	TGTGCCATCAGTGACGGGGGACCACAAGAGACCCAGTACTTC
TRBV5-1	TRBD2	16	TRBJ2-2	NA	CASSLGTSGPTGELFF	TGCGCCAGCAGCTTGGGTACTAGCGGGCCCACCGGGGAGCTGTTTTTT
TRBV20-1	TRBD1	16	TRBJ2-5	NA	CSASTQGASIEETQYF	TGCAGTGCTTCTACCCAGGGGGCCTCTATTGAAGAGACCCAGTACTTC
TRBV2	NA	15	TRBJ1-1	NA	CASSPGMGQNTEAFF	TGTGCCAGCAGTCCTGGGATGGGGCAGAACACTGAAGCTTTCTTT